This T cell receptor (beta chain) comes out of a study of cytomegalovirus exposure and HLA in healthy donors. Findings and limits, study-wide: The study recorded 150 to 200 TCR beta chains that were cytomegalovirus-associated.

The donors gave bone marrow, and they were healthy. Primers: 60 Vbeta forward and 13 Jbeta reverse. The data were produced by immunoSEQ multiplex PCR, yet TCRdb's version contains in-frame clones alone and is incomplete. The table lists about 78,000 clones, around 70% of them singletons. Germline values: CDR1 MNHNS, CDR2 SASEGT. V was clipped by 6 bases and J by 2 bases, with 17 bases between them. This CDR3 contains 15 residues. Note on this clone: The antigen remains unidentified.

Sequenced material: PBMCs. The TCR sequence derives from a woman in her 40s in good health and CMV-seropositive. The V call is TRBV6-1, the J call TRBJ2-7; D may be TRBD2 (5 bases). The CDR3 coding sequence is TGTGCCAGCAGACCGACTCGGGCAGCGGCCTACGAGCAGTACTTC. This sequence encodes CASRPTRAAAYEQYF.